The following is a TCR beta chain sequence with its context. The target antigen is unknown. The sample originates from a study of cytomegalovirus exposure and HLA in healthy donors. Across the whole study: A later analysis reported the 100 to 150 validation repertoires used the same platform as the approximately 660 first-cohort repertoires. Findings and caveats of the study: TCR sequences were mostly rare, though some public TCRs occurred in many donors. A subsequent analysis found that TCR clusters from the first cohort also tended to co-occur in the 120 validation repertoires, with about 93% of cluster scores above 0.

Looked up from germline, CDR1 is MNHEY and CDR2 is SVGAGI. V gave up 0 bases and J gave up 4 bases, with 10 bases separating them. CDR3 length: 14 amino acids. The method was immunoSEQ multiplex PCR; TCRdb's version includes in-frame clones alone and lacks a portion of them. The sample holds about 250,000 clones; roughly 84% are singletons and the top ten take about 12%. The receptor was isolated from a man aged 18 to 29 in good health and CMV-seropositive. Sequences were obtained from PBMCs. J is TRBJ2-7 and V is TRBV6-5; D is possibly TRBD1 (6 bases). The CDR3 here is CASSYSIQGYEQYF. The CDR3 DNA sequence: TGTGCCAGCAGTTACTCCATACAGGGTTACGAGCAGTACTTC.